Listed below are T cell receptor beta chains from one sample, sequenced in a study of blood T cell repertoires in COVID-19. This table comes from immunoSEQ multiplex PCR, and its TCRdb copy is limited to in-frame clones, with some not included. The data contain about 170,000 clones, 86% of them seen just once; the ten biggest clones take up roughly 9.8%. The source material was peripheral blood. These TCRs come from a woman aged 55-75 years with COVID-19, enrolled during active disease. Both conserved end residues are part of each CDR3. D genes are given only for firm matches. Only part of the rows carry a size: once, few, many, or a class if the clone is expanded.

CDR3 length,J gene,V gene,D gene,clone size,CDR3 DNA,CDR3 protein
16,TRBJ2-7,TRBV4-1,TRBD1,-,TGCGCCAGCAGCCAAGATTCAACGGGACAGGGCTACGAGCAGTACTTC,CASSQDSTGQGYEQYF
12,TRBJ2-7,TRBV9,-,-,TGTGCCAGCAGCGGGCCGGGGTACGAGCAGTACTTC,CASSGPGYEQYF
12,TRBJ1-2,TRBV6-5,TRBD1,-,TGTGCCAGCACCGGGACAGGGGGTGGCTACACCTTC,CASTGTGGGYTF
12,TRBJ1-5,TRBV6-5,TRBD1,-,TGTGCCAGCAGACAGGGGGACCAGCCCCAGCATTTT,CASRQGDQPQHF
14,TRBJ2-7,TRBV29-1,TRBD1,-,TGCAGTTTTCTCCGGCCCGGGACAGTCTACGAGCAGTACTTC,CSFLRPGTVYEQYF
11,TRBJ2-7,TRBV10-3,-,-,TGTGCCATCAGTGAGTCCTCAGTGCAGTACTTC,CAISESSVQYF
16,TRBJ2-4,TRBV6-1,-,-,TGTGCCAGCAGTGCACGCGGGACGAACAGGATGAACATTCAGTACTTC,CASSARGTNRMNIQYF
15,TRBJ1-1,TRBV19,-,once,TGTGCCAGTAGTCTCCTCGTGGGGGGGGAGGCGGAAGCTTTCTTT,CASSLLVGGEAEAFF
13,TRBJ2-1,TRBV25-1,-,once,TGTGCCAGCAGTGGTCTATCGGGGGGCGGTGCGTTCTTC,CASSGLSGGGAFF
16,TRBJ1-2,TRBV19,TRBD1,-,TGTGCCAGTACCCACAATCCGGACAGGGATAACTATGGCTACACCTTC,CASTHNPDRDNYGYTF
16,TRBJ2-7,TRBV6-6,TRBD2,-,TGTGCCAGCAGCCGATCTTGGACTAGCGGGAGTGGCGAGCAGTACTTC,CASSRSWTSGSGEQYF
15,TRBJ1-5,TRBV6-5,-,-,TGTGCCAGCAGTCTCCAGGGTCATAGCAATCAGCCCCAGCATTTT,CASSLQGHSNQPQHF
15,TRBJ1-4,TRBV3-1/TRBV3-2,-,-,TGTGCCAGCAGCCAAGAAAGCCAGGGTAATGAAAAACTGTTTTTT,CASSQESQGNEKLFF
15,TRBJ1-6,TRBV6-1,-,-,TGTGCCAGCAGTGAAGGTATCACATATAATTCACCCCTCCACTTT,CASSEGITYNSPLHF
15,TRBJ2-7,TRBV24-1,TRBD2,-,TGTGCCACCAGTGAGCCGACTAGCGGGAAGGCGGAGCAGTACTTC,CATSEPTSGKAEQYF
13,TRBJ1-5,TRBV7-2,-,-,TGTGCCAGCAGCCGGGAACTCAATCAGCCCCAGCATTTT,CASSRELNQPQHF
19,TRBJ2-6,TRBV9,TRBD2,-,TGTGCCAGCAGCTCCCCGGGACTAGCGGGGATCTCTGGGGCCAACGTCCTGACTTTC,CASSSPGLAGISGANVLTF
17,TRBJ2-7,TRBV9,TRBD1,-,TGTGCCAGCAGCGGGAGATTGGGGGGACAGGGGTTCCACGAGCAGTACTTC,CASSGRLGGQGFHEQYF
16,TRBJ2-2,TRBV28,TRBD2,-,TGTGCCAGCAGTTGGATCGCGGGGGCGAACACCGGGGAGCTGTTTTTT,CASSWIAGANTGELFF
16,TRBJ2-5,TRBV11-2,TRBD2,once,TGTGCCAGCAGCCCGTTCCCTAGCGGGAGAAGGGAGACCCAGTACTTC,CASSPFPSGRRETQYF
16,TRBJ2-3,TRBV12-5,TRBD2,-,TGTGCTAGTGGTTTGGGACGGGGACTAGCGGGAAGTACGCAGTATTTT,CASGLGRGLAGSTQYF
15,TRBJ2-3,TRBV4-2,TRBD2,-,TGTGCCAGCAGCCGACTAGCGGGTGAACCAGATACGCAGTATTTT,CASSRLAGEPDTQYF
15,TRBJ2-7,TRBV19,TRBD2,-,TGTGCCAGTAGTAGGACTAGCGGGAGGGCCGACGAGCAGTACTTC,CASSRTSGRADEQYF
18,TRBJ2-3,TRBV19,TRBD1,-,TGTGCCAGTAGCGGCCCGGACAGGGGGCATCCAAGCACAGATACGCAGTATTTT,CASSGPDRGHPSTDTQYF
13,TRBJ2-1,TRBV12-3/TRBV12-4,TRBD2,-,TGTGCCAGCAGTTTAGGGACTAGCAATGAGCAGTTCTTC,CASSLGTSNEQFF
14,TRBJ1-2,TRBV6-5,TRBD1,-,TGTGCCAGCATGCGGGACAGGGGGGGCTATGGCTACACCTTC,CASMRDRGGYGYTF
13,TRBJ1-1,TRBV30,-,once,TGTGCCTGGAGTGTACTTGGGGGGGCACAAGCTTTCTTT,CAWSVLGGAQAFF
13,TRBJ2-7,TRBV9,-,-,TGTGCCAGCAGCGCGGATCAGGGGTACGAGCAGTACTTC,CASSADQGYEQYF
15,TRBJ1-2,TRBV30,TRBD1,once,TGTGCCTGGAGGTTGTCCGGGACAGGGTACTATGGCTACACCTTC,CAWRLSGTGYYGYTF
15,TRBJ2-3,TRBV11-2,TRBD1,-,TGTGCCAGCAGCTTGGGGACAGGGACGACAGATACGCAGTATTTT,CASSLGTGTTDTQYF
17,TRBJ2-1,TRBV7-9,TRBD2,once,TGTGCCAGCAGCCTCGGGTACGGGCGGGAGTCGCACAATGAGCAGTTCTTC,CASSLGYGRESHNEQFF
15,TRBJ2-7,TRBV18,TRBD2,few,TGTGCCAGCTCACCTATTAGCGGGAGGGCCCCCGAGCAGTACTTC,CASSPISGRAPEQYF
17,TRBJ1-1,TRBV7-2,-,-,TGTGCCAGCAGCTTACTTCCAGGGAAAATAATGAACACTGAAGCTTTCTTT,CASSLLPGKIMNTEAFF
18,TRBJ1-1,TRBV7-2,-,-,TGTGCCAGCAGCTTAGCAGGCAGGGGCGGACGAGGACGATCTGAAGCTTTCTTT,CASSLAGRGGRGRSEAFF
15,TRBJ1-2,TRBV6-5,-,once,TGTGCCAGCAGCTGGGCGACAGGAGCTAACTATGGCTACACCTTC,CASSWATGANYGYTF
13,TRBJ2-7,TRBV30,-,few,TGTGCCTGGAGCAGGGCCCCCCTCTACGAGCAGTACTTC,CAWSRAPLYEQYF
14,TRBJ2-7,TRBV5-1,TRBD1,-,TGCGCCAGCAGCATGGACAGGGGGCGATACGAGCAGTACTTC,CASSMDRGRYEQYF
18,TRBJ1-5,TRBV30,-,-,TGTGCCTGGAGTGTTAAGGGAGGGGGGCGTTTAGAGAGCCAGCCCCAGCATTTT,CAWSVKGGGRLESQPQHF
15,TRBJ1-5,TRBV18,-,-,TGTGCCAGCTCACTTTTTGGCCGTACCAATCAGCCCCAGCATTTT,CASSLFGRTNQPQHF
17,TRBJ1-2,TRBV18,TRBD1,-,TGTGCCAGCTCACCAAGACAGGGGAATCTGGCATACTATGGCTACACCTTC,CASSPRQGNLAYYGYTF
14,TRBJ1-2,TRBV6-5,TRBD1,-,TGTGCCAGCAGGGGGACAGGGGGGCTCTATGGCTACACCTTC,CASRGTGGLYGYTF
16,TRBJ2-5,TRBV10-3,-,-,TGTGCCATCAGCAGAGCGGGCCCTCGCCCGGAGGAGACCCAGTACTTC,CAISRAGPRPEETQYF
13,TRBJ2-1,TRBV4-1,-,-,TGCGCCAGCACCTACTCGTCCGGGAATGAGCAGTTCTTC,CASTYSSGNEQFF
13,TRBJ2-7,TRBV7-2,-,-,TGTGCCAGCAGCTTAATGTTCACTAACGAGCAGTACTTC,CASSLMFTNEQYF
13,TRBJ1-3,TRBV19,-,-,TGTGCCAGCCGGGGGGGGTATGGAAACACCATATATTTT,CASRGGYGNTIYF
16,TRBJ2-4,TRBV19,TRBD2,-,TGTGCCAGTAGTATAGAAGGACGGGGAGGGAGAAACATTCAGTACTTC,CASSIEGRGGRNIQYF